This TCR beta chain came from a study of blood T cell repertoires in COVID-19. At the level of the study: T cells, B-cell-depleted T cells, or PBMCs provided the cDNA or gDNA that served as material.

In the source study's methods: Estimation of nucleated cell counts relied on the amplification of reference gene primers. Data came from immunoSEQ multiplex PCR; TCRdb stores just in-frame clones and leaves some out. From that table come the V and J calls and clone size; the DNA was used to work out D and trimming. The sample yields around 140,000 clones, roughly nine tenths seen once. From germline, CDR1 is SGDLS and CDR2 YYNGEE. The V gene lost 0 bases and the J gene lost 2 bases, with 7 bases spanning the gap. The CDR3 consists of 14 residues. What was sequenced was peripheral blood. This TCR derives from a human donor in a cohort sampled during active COVID-19. This chain links TRBV9 with TRBJ2-3; weak D call: TRBD1 (6 bases). This CDR3 is CASSVDRATDTQYF. CDR3 nucleotide sequence: TGTGCCAGCAGCGTAGACAGGGCCACAGATACGCAGTATTTT.